The following is a TCR beta chain sequence with its context. Its antigen is unknown. No base quality information exists; no much larger clone differs at one position. Libraries were constructed by the immunoSEQ multiplex PCR assay. TCRdb obtained this table from immuneACCESS and retained in-frame rearrangements with V and J assigned. These tables miss some clones; where compared with another copy, unresolved V genes account for less than half of the shortfall, and the remainder is unexplained. This sample has 60,000 or so clones in its table, and about 87% of those were observed once. The top ten clones comprise about 5% of the sample. These data belong to a study of T cell changes during pregnancy in multiple sclerosis (dated by TCRdb to between 2018 and 2021). With regard to the full study: Changes in the T cell repertoire over the course of pregnancy were examined in this study in women with multiple sclerosis.

V ends up 4 bases short and J 7 bases short, with an unmatched junction base count of 8. According to the germline V gene, CDR1 reads SGHTS and CDR2 reads YDEGEE. The CDR3 numbers 14 residues from cysteine through phenylalanine. The entry retains the CDR3 DNA only, 42 bases that are in frame from base 1. Recombination linked TRBV5-8 to TRBJ2-1, and 7 bases in between align with TRBD2. What was sequenced was peripheral blood from another person, used as feeder cells. The clonotype originates from a human donor whose cells served as feeder cells for cultures in a pregnancy study. The DNA sequence is as follows: TGTGCCAGCAGCCTCGGCTGGGGGGGAAATGAGCAGTTCTTC. Its protein product is CASSLGWGGNEQFF.